These 7 T cell receptor beta chains came from one sample sequenced in a study of blood T cells in healthy people across ages. Together with a sample-barcoded 5' primer, a J-beta primer mix was included in a second PCR lasting about 6 to 11 cycles. TCRdb itself ran the 5' RACE reads through MiXCR, one entry per CDR3 protein. The table records around 1.5 million distinct CDR3 sequences, roughly 59% of them present only once. Specimen: blood. These receptor sequences come from a young man in good health.

A few counts support this clonotype. The chain employs TRBV14 and TRBJ2-6; D unclear. This CDR3 is built from 16 residues. CDR1 and CDR2 from the germline V gene are SGHDN and FVKESK. V lost 1 base and J lost 2, with 9 bases in between. CDR3 sequence: CASSQVLGPGANVLTF. The DNA for the CDR3 is TGTGCCAGCAGCCAAGTATTAGGCCCTGGGGCCAACGTCCTGACTTTC.

The rearrangement uses TRBV20-1 and TRBJ2-5; 8 nucleotides match TRBD2. The J call may be incorrect, as the DNA end agrees better with TRBJ2-7. The V gene's germline CDR1 is DFQATT and CDR2 SNEGSKA (reference sequence). The CDR3 length is 15 residues. The CDR3, as DNA: TGCAGTGCCAGCAGCCGGAGCGGGAGTTCCTACGAGCAGTACTTC. It specifies CSASSRSGSSYEQYF.

This chain joins TRBV3-1 and TRBJ2-1; 10 bases line up with TRBD2. The CDR3 contains 18 residues. Germline V gene data show CDR1 as LGHDT and CDR2 as YNNKEL (reference sequence). Trimming removed 2 bases from V and 7 bases from J; junction bases left unmatched: 14. This chain's CDR3 is CASSQFLAGVPGWNEQFF. The DNA of the CDR3 is TGTGCCAGCAGCCAATTTCTAGCGGGGGTCCCCGGGTGGAATGAGCAGTTCTTC.

This clonotype has just a few counts. The chain recombines TRBV3-1 with TRBJ2-1; weak D call: TRBD2 (5 bases). CDR1 is LGHDT, CDR2 YNNKEL, per germline (reference sequence). Trimming pared 5 bases from V and 10 bases from J, leaving 18 bases between. The CDR3 runs to 14 residues. The CDR3 DNA sequence: TGTGCCAGCAGCGCTCATCGGACTTTAGTCGAGCAGTTCTTC. The encoded protein is CASSAHRTLVEQFF.

The chain is built from TRBV7-8 and TRBJ2-7; D is undetermined. Trimming took off 7 bases at V and 0 bases at J, with 13 bases between the two ends. The CDR3 loop spans 14 amino acids. The germline V gene has CDR1 SGHVS and CDR2 FQNEAQ. CDR3 residues: CASIEARSSYEQYF. CDR3 coding DNA: TGTGCCAGCATCGAGGCAAGGAGCTCCTACGAGCAGTACTTC.

V is TRBV4-3 and J is TRBJ1-4; TRBD1 aligns across 10 bases. This CDR3 is built from 15 residues. The V gene's germline CDR1 is LGHNA and CDR2 YSLEER. V was pared by 3 bases and J by 6 bases, with 4 bases of the junction left unmatched. In DNA form, the CDR3 reads TGCGCCAGCAGCCAGACGGACAGGGGGTATGAAAAACTGTTTTTT. It translates to CASSQTDRGYEKLFF.

The V call is TRBV9, the J call TRBJ2-7; 9 bases align to TRBD2. The germline V gene has CDR1 SGDLS and CDR2 YYNGEE. The CDR3 consists of 17 residues. Unmatched junction bases numbered 12, after V lost 0 bases and J lost 5 bases. The CDR3 DNA is TGTGCCAGCAGCGTAGGGACCTCCGGACTAGCGCGGCACGAGCAGTACTTC. It yields the protein CASSVGTSGLARHEQYF.